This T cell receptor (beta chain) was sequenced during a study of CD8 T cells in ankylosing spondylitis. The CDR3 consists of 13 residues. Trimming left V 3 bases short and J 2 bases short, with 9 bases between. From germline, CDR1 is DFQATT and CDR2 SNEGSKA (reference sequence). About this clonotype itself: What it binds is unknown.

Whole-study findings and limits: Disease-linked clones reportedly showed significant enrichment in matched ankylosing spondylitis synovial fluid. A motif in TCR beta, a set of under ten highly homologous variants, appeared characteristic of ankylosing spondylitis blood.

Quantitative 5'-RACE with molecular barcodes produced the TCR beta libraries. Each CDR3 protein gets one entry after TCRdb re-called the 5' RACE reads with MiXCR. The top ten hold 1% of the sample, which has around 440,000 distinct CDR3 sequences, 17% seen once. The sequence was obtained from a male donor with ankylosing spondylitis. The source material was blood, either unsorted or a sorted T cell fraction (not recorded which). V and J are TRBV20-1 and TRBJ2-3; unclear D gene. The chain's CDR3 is CSASRLLTDTQYF. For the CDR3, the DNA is TGCAGTGCTAGCCGGCTCCTCACAGATACGCAGTATTTT.